This TCR beta chain stems from a study of blood T cell repertoires in COVID-19. About the research overall: PBMCs, B-cell-depleted T cells, or T cells were the source of the cDNA or gDNA that made up the material.

TCRdb's copy holds only in-frame clones and misses some; the assay was immunoSEQ multiplex PCR. Of under 250,000 clones in the sample, 75% to 90% were seen once. The germline gives CDR1 SGHTA, CDR2 FQGNSA. This CDR3 is 16 amino acids long. The junction had 0 bases not matched to a gene; V was cut back by 0 bases and J by 1 base. The TCR was taken from a man between 35 and 55 years old with acute or convalescent COVID-19. Sequencing input: peripheral blood. The chain combines TRBV7-2 with TRBJ2-3; 11 bases agree with TRBD2. CDR3 loop: CASSLASGGGTDTQYF. DNA of the CDR3: TGTGCCAGCAGCTTAGCTAGCGGGGGGGGCACAGATACGCAGTATTTT.